These 10 T cell receptor beta chains originate from one sample sequenced in a study of shared clonotypes between healthy human individuals. Measured with immunoSEQ multiplex PCR; TCRdb has only the in-frame clones, and not every one. The repertoire holds about 1.5 million clones, with approximately 98% as singletons. Sequencing was performed on naive CD4+ T cells sorted from blood. As for subset: CD45RA+ positively selected. These receptors all stem from a man aged 25-45 years in good health.

The V and J genes are TRBV6-5 and TRBJ1-1; possible D gene TRBD1, 5 bases. CDR1 is MNHEY and CDR2 is SVGAGI in the germline V gene. The CDR3 consists of 14 residues. V was shortened by 6 bases and J by 4 bases, with 15 bases between the two germline ends. For the CDR3, the DNA is TGTGCCAGCAGCTTACTCGGGGGGGGCACTGAAGCTTTCTTT. The encoded protein is CASSLLGGGTEAFF.

The chain combines TRBV6-5 with TRBJ1-5, with a weak D call TRBD1 (6 bases). V was cut by 4 bases and J by 3 bases, with 13 bases left in between. Germline CDR1 MNHEY, CDR2 SVGAGI. The CDR3 extends over 15 amino acids. DNA for the CDR3: TGTGCCAGCAGTTCTATCAGGGGCCCCAATCAGCCCCAGCATTTT. Translated, it gives CASSSIRGPNQPQHF.

The rearrangement joins TRBV9 to TRBJ2-1; 10 bases agree with TRBD2. After removal of 4 bases from V and 0 bases from J, the junction contained 4 bases not matched to a gene. CDR1 and CDR2 (germline): SGDLS, YYNGEE. This CDR3 region has 16 residues. CDR3 in amino acids: CASSSGRASSYNEQFF. CDR3 nucleotide sequence: TGTGCCAGCAGCAGCGGGAGGGCAAGCTCCTACAATGAGCAGTTCTTC.

The chain is built from TRBV4-3 and TRBJ2-2; 7 positions agree with TRBD1. Germline values: CDR1 LGHNA, CDR2 YSLEER. Germline trimming cut 5 bases from V and 7 bases from J; bases unmatched to any gene: 13. The CDR3 has 16 residues. In DNA form, the CDR3 reads TGCGCCAGCAGCTCCCGACAGGGCCCACTGGGCGGGGAGCTGTTTTTT. Its translation is CASSSRQGPLGGELFF.

V usage is TRBV18 and J usage is TRBJ2-6; D might be TRBD1 or TRBD2, each matching 5 bases. The V gene's germline CDR1 is KGHSH and CDR2 LQKENI. V was shortened by 11 bases and J by 2 bases, with 16 bases between the two germline ends. This CDR3 is 15 amino acids long. CDR3 sequence: CAGGSGRAGANVLTF. CDR3 DNA: TGTGCCGGAGGATCCGGCAGGGCTGGGGCCAACGTCCTGACTTTC.

The chain combines TRBV18 with TRBJ2-2; possible D gene TRBD1, 5 bases. V shed 1 base and J shed 3 bases, with 15 bases lying between them. The CDR3 covers 17 residues. In germline, CDR1 is KGHSH, CDR2 LQKENI. CDR3 DNA: TGTGCCAGCTCACCACGTGTGTTCAGGGATTACACCGGGGAGCTGTTTTTT. This gives the protein CASSPRVFRDYTGELFF.

V gene TRBV28 combines with J gene TRBJ2-7; TRBD2 agrees at 8 bases. The junction had 8 bases not matched to a gene; V was cut back by 5 bases and J by 5 bases. Germline V gives CDR1 MDHEN, CDR2 SYDVKM. The CDR3 is made up of 14 amino acids. DNA of the CDR3: TGTGCCAGCAGTGCCCGCGGGAGGATGAACGAGCAGTACTTC. Translating gives CASSARGRMNEQYF.

This clone was detected only once. This specimen includes other DNA sequences encoding the same CDR3. The V call is TRBV5-1, the J call TRBJ2-2; TRBD2 is a possible D gene (5 bases). Germline CDR1 and CDR2: SGHRS and YFSETQ. V dropped 4 bases and J dropped 5 bases, with 9 bases sitting between them. This CDR3 has 13 residues. The DNA for the CDR3 is TGCGCCAGCAGCCGCCGAGGGACCGGGGAGCTGTTTTTT. It translates to CASSRRGTGELFF.

The chain joins TRBV2 to TRBJ1-1; D unresolved. The CDR3 has 15 residues. The germline V gene encodes CDR1 SNHLY and CDR2 FYNNEI. V gave up 7 bases and J gave up 9 bases, with 24 bases separating them. In nucleotides, the CDR3 is TGTGCCAGCACACGTGAAATAGTACAGCCCCATCAAGCTTTCTTT. Its protein product is CASTREIVQPHQAFF. Based on the CDR3 plus reference TRBV2 and TRBJ1-1, the full variable domain is EPEVTQTPSHQVTQMGQEVILRCVPISNHLYFYWYRQILGQKVEFLVSFYNNEISEKSEIFDDQFSVERPDGSNFTLKIRSTKLEDSAMYFCASTREIVQPHQAFFGQGTRLTVV.

The chain recombines TRBV5-6 with TRBJ1-2; 8 nucleotides agree with TRBD1. J lost 3 bases, V lost 4 bases, and 2 bases had no gene match. Germline V lookup: CDR1 SGHDT, CDR2 YYEEEE. The CDR3 has 13 amino acids. The CDR3: CASSPGQDYGYTF. The CDR3 nucleotides are TGTGCCAGCAGCCCGGGACAGGACTATGGCTACACCTTC.